This TCR beta chain is drawn from a study of lymphopenia after photon versus proton radiotherapy. A word on this clone: What it binds is unknown.

Study findings and constraints: Relative stability marked proton patients; photon patients lost diversity and naive cells. After the lymphocyte nadir, photon-treated repertoires showed oligoclonal expansion, especially of CD8+ Temra cells. Post-nadir TCR diversity decline inversely tracked overall survival among those who died.

Some clones are missing from TCRdb's copy, which holds only in-frame ones; the method was immunoSEQ multiplex PCR. The sample has some 30,000 clones; almost 90% are singletons. The CDR3 totals 15 residues. With 5 bases clipped from V and 3 bases from J, the junction kept 8 bases outside the gene matches. The germline V gene encodes CDR1 SGHTA and CDR2 FQGNSA. This clonotype was obtained from a woman aged 50 to 60 with pancreatic cancer. The specimen was peripheral blood, collected from a patient treated with photon-based radiotherapy. The chain recombines TRBV7-2 with TRBJ1-2, with 8 bases identical to TRBD1. Here the CDR3 DNA reads TGTGCCAGCAGCCAAAGACCGACAGGGGACTATGGCTACACCTTC. It codes for CASSQRPTGDYGYTF.